A single sample gave rise to the 14 T cell receptor beta chains below, sequenced in a study of blood T cells in healthy people across ages (dated by TCRdb to the mid-2010s). The library was built by means of 5' RACE. The sequencer listed for this sample is Illumina HiSeq 2500. A second PCR of roughly 7 to 11 cycles was performed with a sample-barcoded 5' primer and a J-beta primer mix. Using fastp at Q25 and MiXCR, TCRdb reprocessed the public reads and kept productive beta chains. Rows are combined by CDR3 protein, so each entry shows the most common genes and DNA. Within this sample are more than 1.4 million distinct CDR3 sequences, with approximately 38% of them counted one time only. The top ten hold 6.5% to 10% of the sample. The sample comprised blood. These TCRs come from a woman aged 18 to 35 in good health.

This clonotype turned up a few times. The chain recombines TRBV6-5 with TRBJ2-7; D is perhaps TRBD1 or TRBD2 (5 bases each). Germline CDR1 reads MNHEY; CDR2 reads SVGAGI. CDR3 length equals 13 residues. The germline V and J ends were trimmed by 10 bases and 0 bases, with 13 bases remaining between them. The CDR3 nucleotides are TGTGCCACGACAGCTGGGGGCTCCTACGAGCAGTACTTC. Encoded protein: CATTAGGSYEQYF.

The chain uses TRBV5-1 and TRBJ2-7; TRBD2 matches 9 bases. This CDR3 contains 15 residues. J was trimmed by 4 bases and V by 2 bases; bases with no gene match: 7. CDR1 and CDR2 (germline): SGHRS, YFSETQ. CDR3 sequence: CASSFLAGREYEQYF. CDR3 coding DNA: TGCGCCAGCAGCTTCCTAGCGGGGCGGGAGTACGAGCAGTACTTC.

The chain couples TRBV5-1 to TRBJ1-2, with a tentative D call TRBD1 (6 bases). CDR3 size: 14 residues. Germline V CDR1 and CDR2: SGHRS, YFSETQ. V lost 4 bases, J lost 3 bases, and 13 bases lay in between. The CDR3 DNA follows: TGCGCCAGCAGCGTGATGACAGGAGACTATGGCTACACCTTC. Its protein is CASSVMTGDYGYTF.

The chain links TRBV4-1 to TRBJ1-1, with D possibly being TRBD1 (5 bases). Trimming pared 1 base from V and 1 base from J, leaving 13 bases between. Looked up from germline, CDR1 is MGHRA and CDR2 is YSYEKL. The CDR3 is 16 amino acids. In DNA, the CDR3 is TGCGCCAGCAGCCAAGCGCGTCTCGGACAGAACACTGAAGCTTTCTTT. It translates to CASSQARLGQNTEAFF.

The chain is built from TRBV7-2 and TRBJ2-3; 7 bases map to TRBD2. The CDR3 runs to 13 residues. After removal of 4 bases from V and 8 bases from J, the junction contained 6 bases not matched to a gene. Per the germline V gene, CDR1 is SGHTA and CDR2 is FQGNSA. The CDR3 sequence: CASSSRTSPTQYF. The CDR3 DNA reads as TGTGCCAGCAGCTCCCGGACTAGTCCTACGCAGTATTTT.

About this clonotype itself: The junction shows a germline mismatch at one end, possibly a read error. V gene TRBV7-3 combines with J gene TRBJ1-2; 7 nucleotides line up with TRBD1. The germline CDR1 and CDR2 sequences are SGHTA and FQGTGA. The CDR3 runs to 15 residues. Written as DNA, the CDR3 is TGTGCCGGCAGCAAAACCCCGGGACAGCACTATGGCTACACCTTC. Translation gives CAGSKTPGQHYGYTF. Full variable domain (remainder filled in from reference TRBV7-3 and TRBJ1-2): GAGVSQTPSNKVTEKGKYVELRCDPISGHTALYWYRQSLGQGPEFLIYFQGTGAADDSGLPNDRFFAVRPEGSVSTLKIQRTERGDSAVYLCAGSKTPGQHYGYTFGSGTRLTVV.

This clonotype was seen a single time. CDR3 bases: TGTGCCAGCAGCCATACCCCCGGGACAGGCTCCTACGAGCAGTACTTC. Its translation: CASSHTPGTGSYEQYF. The gene calls are TRBV3-1 and TRBJ2-7; 8 bases align to TRBD1. The CDR3 has 16 amino acids. Trimming removed 3 bases from V and 0 bases from J; junction bases left unmatched: 7. Germline lookup yields CDR1 LGHDT and CDR2 YNNKEL (reference sequence).

The V and J genes are TRBV7-6 and TRBJ2-1, with 11 nucleotides matching TRBD2. The CDR3 consists of 19 residues. V lost 2 bases, J lost 2 bases, and 11 bases stayed unmatched. The germline V gene encodes CDR1 SGHVS and CDR2 FNYEAQ. The CDR3 sequence: CASSLTRGTSGRTYNEQFF. As DNA, the CDR3 is TGTGCCAGCAGCTTAACGCGGGGGACTAGCGGCCGTACCTACAATGAGCAGTTCTTC.

This CDR3 is CSVTDDRARSFF. The CDR3 coding sequence is TGCAGCGTAACCGACGACAGGGCAAGGTCTTTCTTT. The chain couples TRBV29-1 to TRBJ1-1, with TRBD1 matching 7 bases. V gave up 6 bases and J gave up 12 bases; unmatched junction bases: 13. This CDR3 has 12 amino acids. The germline gives CDR1 SQVTM, CDR2 ANQGSEA.

This clonotype was recorded a few times. The chain couples TRBV12-3 or TRBV12-4 to TRBJ1-5; no reliable D call. This CDR3 comprises 17 residues. With 7 bases removed from V and 2 bases from J, the gap between germline ends came to 21 bases. DNA of the CDR3: TGTGCCAGCACACGGACTCGGCGGGCCTATGGCAATCAGCCCCAGCATTTT. Protein sequence: CASTRTRRAYGNQPQHF.

This chain connects TRBV5-1 to TRBJ2-2; 12 bases fit TRBD1. V shed 4 bases and J 6 bases; nucleotides not matched to a gene: 4. Germline V gene sequence: CDR1 SGHRS, CDR2 YFSETQ. CDR3 length: 15 residues. CDR3 sequence (DNA): TGCGCCAGCAGCCCCGGGACAGGGGGCTCCGGGGAGCTGTTTTTT. Translated, it gives CASSPGTGGSGELFF.

This clonotype was counted a few times. CDR3 DNA sequence: TGTGCCAGCAGTCTCGGGACTAGCGGGCTACCAGATACGCAGTATTTT. It codes for CASSLGTSGLPDTQYF. The J gene is TRBJ2-3, the V gene TRBV27, with 12 bases that match TRBD2. The CDR3 contains 16 residues. Germline trimming cut 5 bases from V and 4 bases from J; bases unmatched to any gene: 7. Germline loops: CDR1 MNHEY, CDR2 SMNVEV (reference sequence).

This clonotype came up a few times. The chain is built from TRBV29-1 and TRBJ2-3, with 9 bases identical to TRBD2. V was clipped by 7 bases and J by 4 bases; unmatched bases: 3. Germline CDR1 reads SQVTM; CDR2 reads ANQGSEA. CDR3 length: 12 amino acids. The DNA of the CDR3 is TGCAGCGAGACTAGCGGCTCAGATACGCAGTATTTT. Translated, it gives CSETSGSDTQYF.

There are a few counts of this clonotype. The chain combines TRBV6-1 with TRBJ1-5; tentative D call: TRBD1 (6 bases). The V gene lost 11 bases and the J gene lost 7 bases, with 18 bases spanning the gap. The CDR3 runs to 13 residues. CDR1 and CDR2 (germline): MNHNS, SASEGT. CDR3 sequence reads: CASGGQPIQPQHF. DNA of the CDR3: TGTGCCTCTGGGGGGCAGCCCATACAGCCCCAGCATTTT.